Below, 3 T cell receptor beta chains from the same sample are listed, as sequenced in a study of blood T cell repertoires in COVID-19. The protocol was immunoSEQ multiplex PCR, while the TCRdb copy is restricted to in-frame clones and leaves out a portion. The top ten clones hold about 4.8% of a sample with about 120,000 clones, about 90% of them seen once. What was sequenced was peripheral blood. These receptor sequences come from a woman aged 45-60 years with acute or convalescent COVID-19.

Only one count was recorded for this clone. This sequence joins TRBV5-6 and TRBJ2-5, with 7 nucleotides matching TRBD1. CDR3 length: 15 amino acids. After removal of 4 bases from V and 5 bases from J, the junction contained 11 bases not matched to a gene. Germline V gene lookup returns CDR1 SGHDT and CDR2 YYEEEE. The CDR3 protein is CASSGVQGPGETQYF. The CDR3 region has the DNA TGTGCCAGCAGCGGGGTACAGGGGCCGGGGGAGACCCAGTACTTC. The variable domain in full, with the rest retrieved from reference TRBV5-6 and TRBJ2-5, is DAGVTQSPTHLIKTRGQQVTLRCSPKSGHDTVSWYQQALGQGPQFIFQYYEEEERQRGNFPDRFSGHQFPNYSSELNVNALLLGDSALYLCASSGVQGPGETQYFGPGTRLLVL.

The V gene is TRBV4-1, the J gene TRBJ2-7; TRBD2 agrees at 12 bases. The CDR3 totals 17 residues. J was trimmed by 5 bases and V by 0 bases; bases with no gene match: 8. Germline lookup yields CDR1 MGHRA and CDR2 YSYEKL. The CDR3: CASSQDGASGRVDEQYF. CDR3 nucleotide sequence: TGCGCCAGCAGCCAAGATGGGGCTAGCGGGAGGGTAGACGAGCAGTACTTC.

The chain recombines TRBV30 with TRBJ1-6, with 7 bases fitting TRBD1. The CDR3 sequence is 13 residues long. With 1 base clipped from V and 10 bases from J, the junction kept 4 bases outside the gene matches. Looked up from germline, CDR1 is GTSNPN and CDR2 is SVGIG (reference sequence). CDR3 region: CAWSGQGGSPLHF. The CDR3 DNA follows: TGTGCCTGGAGTGGACAGGGCGGGTCACCCCTCCACTTT.